What follows describes a single TCR beta chain. The antigen remains undetermined. The sample is drawn from a study of T cell responses to AZD1222 COVID-19 vaccine. Study outcomes and limitations: Sampling that yielded the repertoires occurred only after the peak T cell response.

The CDR3 spans 18 residues. CDR1 and CDR2 (germline): MNHEY, SVGEGT. V shed 4 bases and J 0 bases; nucleotides not matched to a gene: 6. The table came from immunoSEQ multiplex PCR; TCRdb's copy has only in-frame clones and leaves some out. The sample yields approximately 140,000 clones, 90% seen once. This chain uses TRBV6-2 or TRBV6-3 with TRBJ2-6, with 10 bases identical to TRBD1. The clonotype originates from an adult who received the AZD1222 COVID-19 vaccine. The input for sequencing was peripheral blood, taken 28 days after the second AZD1222 dose. The DNA of the CDR3 is TGTGCCAGCAGTTCCCGACAGGGGGCCCCCTCTGGGGCCAACGTCCTGACTTTC. Encoded protein: CASSSRQGAPSGANVLTF.